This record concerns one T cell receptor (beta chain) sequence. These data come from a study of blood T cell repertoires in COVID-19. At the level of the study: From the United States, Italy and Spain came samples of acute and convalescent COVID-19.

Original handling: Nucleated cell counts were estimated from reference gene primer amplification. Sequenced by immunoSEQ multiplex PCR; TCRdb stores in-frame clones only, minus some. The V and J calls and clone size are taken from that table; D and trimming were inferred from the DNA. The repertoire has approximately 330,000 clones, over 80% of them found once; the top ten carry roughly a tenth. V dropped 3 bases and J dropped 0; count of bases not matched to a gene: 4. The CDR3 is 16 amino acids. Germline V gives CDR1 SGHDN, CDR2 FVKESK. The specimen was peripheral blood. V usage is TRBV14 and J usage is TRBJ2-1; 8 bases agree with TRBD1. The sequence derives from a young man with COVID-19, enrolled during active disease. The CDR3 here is CASSHGQGFSYNEQFF. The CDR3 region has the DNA TGTGCCAGCAGCCACGGACAGGGTTTCTCCTACAATGAGCAGTTCTTC.